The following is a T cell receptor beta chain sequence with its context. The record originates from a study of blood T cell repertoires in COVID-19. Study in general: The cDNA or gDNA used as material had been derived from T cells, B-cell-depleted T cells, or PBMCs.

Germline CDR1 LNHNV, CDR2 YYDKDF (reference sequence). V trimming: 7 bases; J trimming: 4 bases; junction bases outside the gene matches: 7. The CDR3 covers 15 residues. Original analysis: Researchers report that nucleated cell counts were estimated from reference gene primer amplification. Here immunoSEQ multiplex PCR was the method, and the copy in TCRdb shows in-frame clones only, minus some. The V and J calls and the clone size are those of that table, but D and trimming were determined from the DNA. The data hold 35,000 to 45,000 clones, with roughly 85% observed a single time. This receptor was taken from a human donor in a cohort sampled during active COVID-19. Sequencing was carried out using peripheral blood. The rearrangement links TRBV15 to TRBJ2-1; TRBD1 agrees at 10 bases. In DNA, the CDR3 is TGTGCCACCAACGGCGGGACAGGGGTTTACAATGAGCAGTTCTTC. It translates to CATNGGTGVYNEQFF.